This T cell receptor beta chain emerged from a study of blood T cell repertoires in COVID-19. Study as a whole: COVID-19 samples from acute and convalescent phases originated in the United States, Italy and Spain. The cDNA or gDNA used as material had been derived from T cells, B-cell-depleted T cells, or PBMCs.

This clone was recorded only once. Patients from Seattle were sampled longitudinally, starting during active infection. Generated by immunoSEQ multiplex PCR, the TCRdb table keeps only in-frame clones and is missing some. In the table there are around 210,000 clones, approximately 85% of which are singletons. Specimen: peripheral blood. The sequence was obtained from a man aged 45-65 years with COVID-19, enrolled during active disease.

Here the CDR3 reads CASTEYGGNQPQHF. As DNA, the CDR3 is TGTGCCAGCACCGAATACGGGGGTAATCAGCCCCAGCATTTT. V and J are TRBV7-2 and TRBJ1-5; D perhaps matches TRBD1 (5 bases). The germline V gene has CDR1 SGHTA and CDR2 FQGNSA. CDR3 length equals 14 residues. The germline V and J ends were trimmed by 7 bases and 4 bases, with 14 bases remaining between them.